This T cell receptor (beta chain) is from a study of cytomegalovirus exposure and HLA in healthy donors. Overall study: Earlier, 150 million to 200 million T cells were analyzed, and approximately 110 million unique TCR beta sequences were found among them.

V gave up 4 bases and J gave up 0 bases; unmatched junction bases: 0. Germline V lookup: CDR1 SQVTM, CDR2 ANQGSEA. The CDR3 contains 12 residues. As for this clone: Antigen: not known.

13 Jbeta primers and 60 Vbeta primers were used for the PCR. Data came from immunoSEQ multiplex PCR; TCRdb stores just in-frame clones and leaves some out. The sample comprises hundreds of thousands of clones, around four fifths of which are singletons, and about 0.47% rests with the top ten. Study-wide results and limits: The study flagged some 180 TCR beta chains as cytomegalovirus-associated. The study reported that TCR beta sequences accurately predicted HLA-A and HLA-B alleles in most subjects.

Sequenced input: PBMCs. V gene TRBV29-1 combines with J gene TRBJ2-7; 7 bases agree with TRBD2. The TCR originated in a boy between 10 and 17 years old in good health and CMV-seronegative. The CDR3 DNA sequence: TGCAGCGTTGGCGGGGGCTCCTACGAGCAGTACTTC. It encodes CSVGGGSYEQYF.